This TCR beta chain was sequenced for a study of CD8+ T cells in alopecia areata. Cell sorting on a FACSAria was used to separate CD4+ and CD8+ T cells from the PBMCs. Broader study findings: Lesional tissue from the scalp (especially in alopecia totalis/universalis) showed higher clonality than normal scalp. Although TCR sharing was seen in mice, sharing across patients was less clear, possibly for HLA-related reasons. Resident alphabeta T-cell populations of normal skin are likewise subject to sequencing in scalp samples.

Of note for this clone: No antigen is known for it.

Per germline, CDR1 MGHRA and CDR2 YSYEKL. CDR3 length equals 14 residues. V shed 7 bases, J shed 8 bases, and the junction held 12 bases outside the gene matches. In each case, RNA was isolated and then reverse transcribed into cDNA as the sequencing template. Method: immunoSEQ multiplex PCR; TCRdb's copy keeps in-frame clones and lacks some. The sample consists of 98,000 or so clones, almost 60% of them appearing once. V and J are TRBV4-1 and TRBJ1-1; 8 nucleotides align to TRBD1. The clonotype was recovered from a human donor in good health. Material: CD8+ T cells sorted from blood. The CDR3 region is CASTYYRGGPEAFF. The CDR3 DNA is TGCGCCAGCACCTATTACAGGGGGGGGCCGGAAGCTTTCTTT.